The TCR beta chain described here comes from a study of blood T cells in healthy people across ages. General study findings and limits: Age brought a roughly linear fall in TCR beta diversity measured per million T cells.

This CDR3 comprises 11 residues. V shed 7 bases and J shed 4 bases, with 10 bases lying between them. Germline-derived CDR1 and CDR2 are SQVTM and ANQGSEA. On this clonotype: Its antigen is not identified.

Primed by a sample-barcoded 5' primer and a J-beta primer mix, a second PCR proceeded for about 7 to 11 cycles. TCRdb re-called the 5' RACE reads through MiXCR, storing one row per CDR3 protein. The table lists 600,000 to 850,000 distinct CDR3 sequences, just under 25% of them singletons. The sample was also reused in another study, on T cells of mothers and their children.

The V call is TRBV29-1, the J call TRBJ1-1; D not certain. Sequencing was performed on blood. This TCR came from a boy between 10 and 17 years old in good health. The CDR3 DNA is TGCAGCGGCCTTCATGGCACTGAAGCTTTCTTT. Translation gives CSGLHGTEAFF.